Included here is one T cell receptor beta chain sequence, with context. Its target is unknown. 60 Vbeta and 13 Jbeta primers were used in PCR. Profiled with immunoSEQ multiplex PCR; TCRdb holds only in-frame clones, not every one. The data hold approximately 70,000 clones, with around 74% observed a single time. The sample comes from a study of cytomegalovirus exposure and HLA in healthy donors. Regarding the study as a whole: Equally common other TCR beta chains were less clonally expanded than HLA-associated ones, a later analysis found.

Germline CDR1 is SGHVS and CDR2 is FQNEAQ. J gave up 8 bases and V 0 bases, and 12 bases lay outside the gene matches. This CDR3 is built from 16 residues. Sequenced sample: PBMCs. The sequence was collected from a woman younger than 45 in good health and CMV-seropositive. The rearrangement links TRBV7-8 to TRBJ1-2, with 7 bases fitting TRBD1. CDR3 sequence reads: CASSLAGQRLIEGYTF. For the CDR3, the DNA is TGTGCCAGCAGCTTAGCGGGACAGCGCTTAATAGAGGGCTACACCTTC.